This T cell receptor (beta chain) was identified in a study of lung T cells in sarcoidosis with Löfgren's syndrome (dated by TCRdb to 2016 to 2017). For the study in its entirety: Sarcoidosis was characterized as a granulomatous, predominantly pulmonary disease marked by accumulation of CD4+ T cells in bronchoalveolar lavage fluid. The repertoire analyses were focused on Lofgren's syndrome patients. Here is what the overall study found, with its caveats: Analysis of alphabeta pairing showed that TRAV12-1 paired preferentially with TRBV2, and the TCRs formed by this pairing showed CDR3 homology. Sharing of TRAV12-1 and TRBV2 CDR3 motifs among multiple Lofgren's syndrome patients was reported, suggesting public CD4+ TCR repertoires. Recognition of a sarcoidosis-associated antigen was merely suggested, with the antigen itself still putative and unidentified. Compared with control subjects, Lofgren's syndrome patients reportedly showed the greatest expansion in the V gene segments TRAV12-1 and TRBV2.

TCR repertoires were profiled from CD4+ T cells obtained by bronchoalveolar lavage. This clonotype is medium-sized (0.01 to 0.1%). Its antigen is still unknown. No qualities accompany the bases; no much larger clone lies one base away. Instrument used: Illumina MiSeq. Clones were called with MiXCR by TCRdb after fastp trimmed the public reads at Q25, and only in-frame beta chains were retained. Here each entry gathers all rows of one CDR3 protein and keeps the most common genes and DNA. The sample yields roughly 2,700 distinct CDR3 sequences; roughly a quarter were counted once. In total, the top ten clones hold approximately 12% of the sample. CDR1 and CDR2 are drawn from the germline V gene (reference sequence): DFQATT, SNEGSKA. The CDR3 spans 14 residues, from the cysteine through the phenylalanine. Only the CDR3 region is kept as DNA, spanning 42 bases read in frame from base 1. Deletion took 5 bases off V and 2 bases off J, with a span of 12 bases between the germline ends.

This clonotype was obtained from a human donor with sarcoidosis (Löfgren's syndrome or another form), or a control subject (not recorded which). This chain joins TRBV20-1 to TRBJ2-2; a weak D assignment points to TRBD1 (6 bases agree). The sequencing input was CD4+ T cells from bronchoalveolar lavage. The CDR3: CSAHKGGNTGELFF. The bases are TGCAGTGCTCACAAAGGGGGTAACACCGGGGAGCTGTTTTTT.